This T cell receptor (beta chain) was retrieved from a study of CD8+ T cells in alopecia areata. It was cDNA, reverse transcribed from extracted RNA, that served as the sequencing template. Some clones are missing from TCRdb's copy, which holds only in-frame ones; the method was immunoSEQ multiplex PCR. The sample lists some 220,000 clones; around 57% were seen once. This clone appeared a few times. As yet, its antigen is unknown. Study-level points and caveats: Within the top 100, expanded CD8+ clones significantly decreased with tofacitinib, as did scalp clonality. Scalp and blood retained many expanded lesional clones during tofacitinib.

Treatment given: oral pan-JAK inhibitor, 5-10 mg twice daily. The CDR3 contains 13 residues. Trimming took 4 bases from V and 8 from J; bases not matched to a gene: 6. CDR1 LGHNA and CDR2 YSLEER come from the germline V gene. Here the sequenced sample was CD4+ T cells sorted from blood, taken at week 4, from a patient treated with tofacitinib. This rearrangement joins TRBV4-3 to TRBJ1-2; 8 positions agree with TRBD1. The clonotype originates from a human donor with alopecia areata. CDR3 sequence (DNA): TGCGCCAGCAGCCGCGGACAGGGCGAGGGCTACACCTTC. Amino acid sequence: CASSRGQGEGYTF.